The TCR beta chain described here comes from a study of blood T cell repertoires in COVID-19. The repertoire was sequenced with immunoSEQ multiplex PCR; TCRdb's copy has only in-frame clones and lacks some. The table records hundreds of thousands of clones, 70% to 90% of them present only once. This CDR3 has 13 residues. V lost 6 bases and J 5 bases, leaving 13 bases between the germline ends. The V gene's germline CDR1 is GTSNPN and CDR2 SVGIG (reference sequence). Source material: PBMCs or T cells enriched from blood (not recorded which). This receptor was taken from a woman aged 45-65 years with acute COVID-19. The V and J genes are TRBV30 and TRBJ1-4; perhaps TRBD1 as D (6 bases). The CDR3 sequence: CACRGQPNEKLFF. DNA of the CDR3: TGTGCCTGCCGAGGACAGCCGAATGAAAAACTGTTTTTT.